This is a list of T cell receptor beta chains from one sample in a study of shared T cell receptors in the human thymus. Profiling relied on immunoSEQ multiplex PCR, and the TCRdb table lists in-frame clones only, not all of them. The table records approximately 580,000 clones, approximately 80% of them present only once. The same data also contributed to another study, on human thymus T cells.

Specimen: thymocytes. These TCRs come from a boy younger than two with a congenital heart defect. The CDR3 runs from the conserved cysteine through the conserved F or W. A D gene is named only where the DNA matches it firmly. Size tells how often a clone was seen (once, few, many) or the class of an expanded clone, and some rows leave it out.

clone_size	v_call	d_call	j_call	cdr3_aa	cdr3_nt
few	TRBV27	-	TRBJ2-2	CASRRLVTGELFF	TGTGCCAGCAGGCGACTTGTCACCGGGGAGCTGTTTTTT
-	TRBV28	TRBD1	TRBJ1-5	CASSATKGAGNQPQHF	TGTGCCAGCAGTGCAACTAAGGGGGCTGGCAATCAGCCCCAGCATTTT
-	TRBV7-8	-	TRBJ2-2	CASSGYLGATGELFF	TGTGCCAGCAGCGGTTATTTAGGGGCCACCGGGGAGCTGTTTTTT
-	TRBV11-2	TRBD2	TRBJ2-4	CASSLIGGRSKNIQYF	TGTGCCAGCAGCTTAATTGGCGGGAGGAGCAAAAACATTCAGTACTTC
-	TRBV10-3	-	TRBJ1-1	CAITKELNTEAFF	TGTGCCATCACAAAAGAGTTGAACACTGAAGCTTTCTTT
-	TRBV4-1	TRBD1	TRBJ1-1	CASSPGQGNTEAFF	TGCGCCAGCAGCCCGGGACAGGGGAACACTGAAGCTTTCTTT
-	TRBV27	TRBD1	TRBJ2-1	CASSLWGTGGSGYNEQFF	TGTGCCAGCAGTTTGTGGGGGACAGGGGGCAGCGGTTACAATGAGCAGTTCTTC
once	TRBV15	TRBD1	TRBJ2-3	CATSRRPGQGPDTQYF	TGTGCCACCAGCAGACGCCCGGGACAGGGACCAGATACGCAGTATTTT
-	TRBV4-1	-	TRBJ2-1	CASSQRGHRNEQFF	TGCGCCAGCAGCCAACGGGGACATCGCAATGAGCAGTTCTTC
-	TRBV7-9	-	TRBJ2-5	CASSLARKTRSQETQYF	TGTGCCAGCAGCTTAGCGCGGAAGACTAGATCCCAAGAGACCCAGTACTTC
once	TRBV15	-	TRBJ1-1	CATSREGADMNTEAFF	TGTGCCACCAGCAGGGAAGGGGCTGATATGAACACTGAAGCTTTCTTT
-	TRBV19	-	TRBJ2-7	CASSIDYRQGKTYEQYF	TGTGCCAGTAGTATAGACTATCGGCAGGGAAAAACCTACGAGCAGTACTTC
-	TRBV10-1	-	TRBJ2-3	CASTQTGSTDTQYF	TGCGCCAGCACCCAAACAGGGAGCACAGATACGCAGTATTTT
-	TRBV4-2	TRBD2	TRBJ2-7	CASARGAGPIYEQYF	TGTGCCAGCGCGAGGGGAGCGGGACCCATCTACGAGCAGTACTTC
-	TRBV28	-	TRBJ2-3	CASSLDGSTDTQYF	TGTGCCAGCAGTTTAGACGGGAGCACAGATACGCAGTATTTT
few	TRBV4-1	TRBD1	TRBJ2-3	CASSQGVPGQGTDTQYF	TGCGCCAGCAGCCAAGGGGTTCCGGGACAGGGCACAGATACGCAGTATTTT
-	TRBV5-8	TRBD2	TRBJ2-1	CASSLRRERRNEQFF	TGTGCCAGCAGCTTGCGGCGGGAGAGGAGAAATGAGCAGTTCTTC
-	TRBV5-4	TRBD2	TRBJ2-7	CASSPGTSGLLSYEQYF	TGTGCCAGCAGTCCCGGGACTAGCGGCCTCCTATCCTACGAGCAGTACTTC
-	TRBV1	-	TRBJ2-5	CTSSQDQRLAAIQSRETQYF	TGCACCAGCAGCCAAGATCAGAGACTAGCGGCCATCCAATCCAGAGAGACCCAGTACTTC
once	TRBV6-1	-	TRBJ1-2	CASRSRGTNYGYTF	TGTGCCAGCAGGTCTCGGGGTACTAACTATGGCTACACCTTC
-	TRBV14	-	TRBJ2-7	CASSPDYYEQYF	TGTGCCAGCAGCCCCGACTATTACGAGCAGTACTTC
-	TRBV7-9	TRBD2	TRBJ2-7	CASRPPSGSSYEQYF	TGTGCCAGCCGACCCCCTAGCGGGAGCTCCTACGAGCAGTACTTC
few	TRBV6-1	TRBD1	TRBJ2-5	CASSDWDRQETQYF	TGTGCCAGCAGTGACTGGGACAGGCAAGAGACCCAGTACTTC
-	TRBV2	TRBD2	TRBJ2-1	CASRGTSGHSYNEQFF	TGTGCCAGCAGGGGGACTAGCGGCCACTCCTACAATGAGCAGTTCTTC
-	TRBV7-9	TRBD1	TRBJ2-7	CASSLADRDEQYF	TGTGCCAGCAGCTTAGCCGACAGGGACGAGCAGTACTTC
-	TRBV6-5	TRBD1	TRBJ2-7	CASSYAGQATYEQYF	TGTGCCAGCAGTTACGCGGGACAGGCGACCTACGAGCAGTACTTC
-	TRBV7-2	-	TRBJ2-7	CASSLLQGGYEQYF	TGTGCCAGCAGCTTACTTCAGGGGGGCTACGAGCAGTACTTC
-	TRBV11-2	TRBD2	TRBJ2-1	CASSLGYREGSYEQFF	TGTGCCAGCAGCTTAGGGTACCGGGAGGGCAGCTATGAGCAGTTCTTC
-	TRBV28	-	TRBJ1-1	CASSPHDRNTEAFF	TGTGCCAGCAGTCCCCATGACAGGAACACTGAAGCTTTCTTT
once	TRBV27	-	TRBJ2-7	CASSLKGDVLHEQYF	TGTGCCAGCAGTTTAAAGGGGGACGTTCTTCACGAGCAGTACTTC
-	TRBV25-1	TRBD2	TRBJ2-7	CASSEYILGTIPYEQYF	TGTGCCAGCAGTGAATATATTTTGGGGACTATACCCTACGAGCAGTACTTC
-	TRBV7-2	-	TRBJ1-5	CASSPGRDYSNQPQHF	TGTGCCAGCAGCCCAGGACGGGATTATAGCAATCAGCCCCAGCATTTT
-	TRBV6-5	TRBD1	TRBJ2-3	CASRDRGQGHTQYF	TGTGCCAGCAGGGACCGGGGACAGGGACATACGCAGTATTTT
-	TRBV7-3	TRBD2	TRBJ2-2	CASSYRAGGPGELFF	TGTGCCAGCAGCTACCGAGCGGGAGGGCCCGGGGAGCTGTTTTTT
-	TRBV10-2	-	TRBJ2-1	CASMDRSSYNEQFF	TGCGCCAGCATGGACAGATCCTCCTACAATGAGCAGTTCTTC
-	TRBV27	TRBD1	TRBJ2-7	CASSSDRVHYEQYF	TGTGCCAGCAGTTCCGACAGGGTCCACTACGAGCAGTACTTC
-	TRBV18	TRBD1	TRBJ2-7	CASSRPGQGRYEQYF	TGTGCCAGCTCACGTCCGGGACAGGGGAGGTACGAGCAGTACTTC
-	TRBV5-1	-	TRBJ2-7	CASSLATGGDYEQYF	TGCGCCAGCAGCTTGGCCACAGGGGGGGACTACGAGCAGTACTTC
-	TRBV27	-	TRBJ2-6	CASSYSSGANVLTF	TGTGCCAGCAGCTATTCCTCAGGGGCCAACGTCCTGACTTTC
-	TRBV7-2	-	TRBJ2-7	CASRLDSSPAGVYEQYF	TGTGCCAGCAGACTGGACAGTAGCCCTGCGGGGGTTTACGAGCAGTACTTC
-	TRBV28	TRBD1	TRBJ1-1	CASSHGQATTEAFF	TGTGCCAGCAGCCACGGACAGGCTACCACTGAAGCTTTCTTT
-	TRBV29-1	TRBD2	TRBJ2-3	CSVSGMTDTQYF	TGCAGCGTTAGCGGGATGACAGATACGCAGTATTTT
once	TRBV12-5	-	TRBJ2-7	CASGFPLMRRQAFGEQYF	TGTGCTAGTGGTTTTCCTCTTATGCGAAGACAGGCGTTCGGAGAGCAGTACTTC
-	TRBV5-4	TRBD2	TRBJ2-7	CASSLGPSGRAGVYEQYF	TGTGCCAGCAGCCTAGGTCCTAGCGGGAGGGCCGGGGTCTACGAGCAGTACTTC
-	TRBV7-3	-	TRBJ2-3	CASSLGGSGADTQYF	TGTGCCAGCAGCTTAGGGGGGAGCGGAGCAGATACGCAGTATTTT
-	TRBV5-1	-	TRBJ2-7	CASSLPPMGAYEQYF	TGCGCCAGCAGCTTGCCCCCCATGGGGGCATACGAGCAGTACTTC
-	TRBV6-1	-	TRBJ2-5	CASQAGAWETQYF	TGTGCCTCCCAGGCGGGGGCGTGGGAGACCCAGTACTTC
few	TRBV28	TRBD1	TRBJ2-7	CATGQGEAYEQYF	TGTGCCACCGGACAGGGGGAGGCCTACGAGCAGTACTTC